The source of this TCR beta chain is a study of PD-L1 blockade in urothelial cancer. The wider study: Blood yielded a median of approximately 150,000 T cells per sample. Study-level findings and limits: Sub-median blood TCR clonality before treatment predicted longer survival.

Measured with immunoSEQ multiplex PCR; TCRdb has only the in-frame clones, and not every one. The table shows tens of thousands of clones, with roughly 80% occurring only once. The germline CDR1 and CDR2 sequences are MNHNS and SASEGT. The V gene lost 8 bases and the J gene lost 3 bases, with 14 bases spanning the gap. The CDR3 runs 14 residues. Note on this clone: Its antigen is as yet unknown.

This receptor was obtained from a man between 70 and 80 years old with urothelial cancer. V usage is TRBV6-1 and J usage is TRBJ1-5; D gene ambiguous. The sequencing here drew on PBMCs, taken around atezolizumab (anti-PD-L1) treatment. The CDR3 DNA sequence: TGTGCCAGCGCGGCAGCGGGCTTCAATCAGCCCCAGCATTTT. Translating it yields CASAAAGFNQPQHF.